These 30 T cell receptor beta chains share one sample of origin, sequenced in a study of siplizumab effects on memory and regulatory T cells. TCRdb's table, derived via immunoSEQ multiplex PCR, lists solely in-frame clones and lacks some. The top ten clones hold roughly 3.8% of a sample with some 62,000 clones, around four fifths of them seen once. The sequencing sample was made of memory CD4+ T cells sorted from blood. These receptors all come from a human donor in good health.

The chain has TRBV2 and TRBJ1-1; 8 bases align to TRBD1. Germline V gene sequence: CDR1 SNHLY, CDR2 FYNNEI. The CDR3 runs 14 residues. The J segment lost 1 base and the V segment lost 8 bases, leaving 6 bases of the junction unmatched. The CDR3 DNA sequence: TGTGCCAGCGGAGGGACAGGAAAGAACACTGAAGCTTTCTTT. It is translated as CASGGTGKNTEAFF.

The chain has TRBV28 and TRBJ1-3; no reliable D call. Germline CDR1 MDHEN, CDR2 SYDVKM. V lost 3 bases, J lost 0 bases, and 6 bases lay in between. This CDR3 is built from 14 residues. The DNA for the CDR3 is TGTGCCAGCAGTTTGGATTACTCTGGAAACACCATATATTTT. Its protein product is CASSLDYSGNTIYF.

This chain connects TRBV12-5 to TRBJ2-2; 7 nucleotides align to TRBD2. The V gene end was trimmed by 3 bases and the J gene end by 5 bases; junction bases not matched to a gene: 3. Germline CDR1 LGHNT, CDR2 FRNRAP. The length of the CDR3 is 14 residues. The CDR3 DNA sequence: TGTGCTAGTGGTTTCGGGGGGAGTACCGGGGAGCTGTTTTTT. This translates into CASGFGGSTGELFF. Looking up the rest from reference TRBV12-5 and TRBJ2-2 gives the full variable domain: DARVTQTPRHKVTEMGQEVTMRCQPILGHNTVFWYRQTMMQGLELLAYFRNRAPLDDSGMPKDRFSAEMPDATLATLKIQPSEPRDSAVYFCASGFGGSTGELFFGEGSRLTVL.

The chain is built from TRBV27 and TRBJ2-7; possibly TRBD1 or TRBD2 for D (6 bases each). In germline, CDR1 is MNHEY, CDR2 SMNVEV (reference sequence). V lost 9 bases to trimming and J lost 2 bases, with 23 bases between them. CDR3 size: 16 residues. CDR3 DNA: TGTGCCAGTAGAGAGGGGGGTCCCTCGGCCCCCTACGAGCAGTACTTC. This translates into CASREGGPSAPYEQYF.

The CDR3 coding sequence is TGTGCCAGCAGCCCCATGGGGGGATACCAAGAGACCCAGTACTTC. It specifies CASSPMGGYQETQYF. The chain joins TRBV11-2 to TRBJ2-5; D may be TRBD2 (6 bases). This CDR3 comprises 15 residues. Trimming stripped 5 bases from V and 0 bases from J, with 13 bases between. From germline, CDR1 is SGHAT and CDR2 FQNNGV.

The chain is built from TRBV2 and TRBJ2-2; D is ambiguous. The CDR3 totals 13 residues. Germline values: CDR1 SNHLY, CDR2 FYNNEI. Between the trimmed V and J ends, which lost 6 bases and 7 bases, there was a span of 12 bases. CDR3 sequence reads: CASRPLRSGELFF. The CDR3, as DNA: TGTGCCAGCAGGCCTCTCCGGAGCGGGGAGCTGTTTTTT.

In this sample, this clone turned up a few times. CDR3 sequence: CASRTGITSYEQYF. The CDR3, as DNA: TGTGCCAGCAGAACCGGGATTACCTCCTACGAGCAGTACTTC. The chain links TRBV6-6 to TRBJ2-7; D may be TRBD2 (5 bases). Trimming left V 6 bases short and J 0 bases short, with 12 bases between. The CDR3 has 14 residues. The germline gives CDR1 MNHNY, CDR2 SVGAGI (reference sequence).

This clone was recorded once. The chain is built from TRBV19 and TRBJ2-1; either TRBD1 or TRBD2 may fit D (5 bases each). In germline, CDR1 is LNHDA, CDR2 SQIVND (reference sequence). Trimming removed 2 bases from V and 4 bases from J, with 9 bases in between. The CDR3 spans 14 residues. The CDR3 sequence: CASSIRGAYNEQFF. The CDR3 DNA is TGTGCCAGTAGTATACGAGGGGCATACAATGAGCAGTTCTTC.

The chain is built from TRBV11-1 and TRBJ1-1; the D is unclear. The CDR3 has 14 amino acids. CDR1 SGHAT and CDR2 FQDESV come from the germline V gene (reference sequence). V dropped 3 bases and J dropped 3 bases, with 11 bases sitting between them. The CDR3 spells CASSFRRLDTEAFF. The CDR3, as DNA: TGTGCCAGCAGCTTTAGAAGACTGGACACTGAAGCTTTCTTT.

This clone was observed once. The CDR3 DNA reads TGTGCCAGCAGCTTAACCCCCGGGACTAGGGAAGAGACCCAGTACTTC. This codes for CASSLTPGTREETQYF. The V and J genes are TRBV7-7 and TRBJ2-5; 8 nucleotides align to TRBD2. J lost 3 bases, V lost 2 bases, and 8 bases had no gene match. This CDR3 is 16 amino acids long. Germline CDR1 SSHAT, CDR2 FNYEAQ (reference sequence).

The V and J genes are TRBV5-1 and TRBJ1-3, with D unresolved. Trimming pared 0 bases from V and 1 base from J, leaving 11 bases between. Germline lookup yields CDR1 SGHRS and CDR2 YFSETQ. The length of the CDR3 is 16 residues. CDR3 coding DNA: TGCGCCAGCAGCTTGGCTGCGGGGAGGTCTGGAAACACCATATATTTT. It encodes CASSLAAGRSGNTIYF.

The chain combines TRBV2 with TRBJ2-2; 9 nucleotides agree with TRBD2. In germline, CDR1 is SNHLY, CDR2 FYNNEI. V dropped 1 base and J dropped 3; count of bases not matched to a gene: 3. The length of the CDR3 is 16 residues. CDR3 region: CASSEGAGGHTGELFF. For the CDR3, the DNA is TGTGCCAGCAGTGAAGGAGCGGGGGGACACACCGGGGAGCTGTTTTTT.

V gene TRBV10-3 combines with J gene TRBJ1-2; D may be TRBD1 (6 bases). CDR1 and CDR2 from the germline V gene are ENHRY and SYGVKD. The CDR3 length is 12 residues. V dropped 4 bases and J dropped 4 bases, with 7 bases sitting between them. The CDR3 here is CAISADSYGYTF. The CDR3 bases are TGTGCCATCAGTGCGGACAGCTATGGCTACACCTTC.

CDR3 loop: CASRQGLSTDTQYF. As DNA, the CDR3 is TGTGCCAGCAGACAGGGCCTAAGCACAGATACGCAGTATTTT. V usage is TRBV2 and J usage is TRBJ2-3, with TRBD1 as a possible D gene (6 bases). The CDR3 has 14 residues. Trimming removed 6 bases at V and 0 bases at J, with 10 bases between. Looked up from germline, CDR1 is SNHLY and CDR2 is FYNNEI.

This CDR3 is CASSPSWSGEAFF. CDR3 coding DNA: TGTGCCAGCAGCCCATCCTGGTCGGGGGAAGCTTTCTTT. The chain combines TRBV7-9 with TRBJ1-1; no clear D. The CDR3 is 13 residues long. Trimming removed 5 bases at V and 8 bases at J, with 15 bases between. In germline, CDR1 is SEHNR, CDR2 FQNEAQ (reference sequence).

CDR3: CASSSYKVYEQYF. Written as DNA, the CDR3 is TGTGCCAGCAGCTCTTACAAGGTCTACGAGCAGTACTTC. The chain couples TRBV7-2 to TRBJ2-7; no clear D. Trimming took 4 bases from V and 3 from J, leaving 10 bases between them. Germline V gene data show CDR1 as SGHTA and CDR2 as FQGNSA. The CDR3 is made up of 13 amino acids. The entire variable domain, with the rest obtained from reference TRBV7-2 and TRBJ2-7, is as follows: GAGVSQSPSNKVTEKGKDVELRCDPISGHTALYWYRQSLGQGLEFLIYFQGNSAPDKSGLPSDRFSAERTGGSVSTLTIQRTQQEDSAVYLCASSSYKVYEQYFGPGTRLTVT.

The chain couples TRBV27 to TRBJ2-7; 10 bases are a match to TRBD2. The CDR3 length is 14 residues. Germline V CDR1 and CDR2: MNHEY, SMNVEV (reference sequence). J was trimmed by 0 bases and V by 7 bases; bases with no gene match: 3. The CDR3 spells CASKLAGSSYEQYF. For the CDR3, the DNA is TGTGCCAGCAAACTAGCGGGGAGCTCCTACGAGCAGTACTTC.

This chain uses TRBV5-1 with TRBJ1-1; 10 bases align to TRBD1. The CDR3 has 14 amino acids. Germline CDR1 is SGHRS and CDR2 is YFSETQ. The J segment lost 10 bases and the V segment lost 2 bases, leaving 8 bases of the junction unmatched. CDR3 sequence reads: CASSFGDRGRRAFF. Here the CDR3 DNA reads TGCGCCAGCAGCTTTGGTGACAGGGGGCGGAGAGCTTTCTTT.

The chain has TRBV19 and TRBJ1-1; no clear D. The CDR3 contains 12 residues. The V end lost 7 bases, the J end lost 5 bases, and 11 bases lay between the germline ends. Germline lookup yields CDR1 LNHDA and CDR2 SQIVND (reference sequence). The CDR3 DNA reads TGTGCCAGTACCTTCGCGAGTACTGAAGCTTTCTTT. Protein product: CASTFASTEAFF.

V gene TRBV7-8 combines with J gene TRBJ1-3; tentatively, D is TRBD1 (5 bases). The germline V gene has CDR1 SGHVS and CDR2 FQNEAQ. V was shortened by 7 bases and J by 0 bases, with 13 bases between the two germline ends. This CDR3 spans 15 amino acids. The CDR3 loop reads CASTPGRSSGNTIYF. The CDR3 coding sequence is TGTGCCAGCACCCCAGGGCGGTCCTCTGGAAACACCATATATTTT.

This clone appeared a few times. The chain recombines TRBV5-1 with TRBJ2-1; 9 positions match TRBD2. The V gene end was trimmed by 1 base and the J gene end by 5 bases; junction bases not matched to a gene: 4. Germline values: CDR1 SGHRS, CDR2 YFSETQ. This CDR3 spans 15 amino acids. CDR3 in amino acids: CASSLIAGADNEQFF. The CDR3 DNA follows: TGCGCCAGCAGCTTGATAGCGGGGGCTGACAATGAGCAGTTCTTC.

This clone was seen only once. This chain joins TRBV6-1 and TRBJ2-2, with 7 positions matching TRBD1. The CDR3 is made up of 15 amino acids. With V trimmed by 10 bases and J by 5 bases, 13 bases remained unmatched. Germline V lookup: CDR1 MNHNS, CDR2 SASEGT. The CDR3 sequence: CATHRQGRVTGELFF. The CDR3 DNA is TGTGCCACCCATAGACAGGGTCGGGTGACCGGGGAGCTGTTTTTT.

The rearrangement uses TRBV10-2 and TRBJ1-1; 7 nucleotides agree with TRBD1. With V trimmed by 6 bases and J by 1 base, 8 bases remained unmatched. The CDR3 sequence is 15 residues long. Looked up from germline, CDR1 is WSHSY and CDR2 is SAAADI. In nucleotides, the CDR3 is TGCGCCAGCAGAGAATCGGACAGGAAGAACACTGAAGCTTTCTTT. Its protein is CASRESDRKNTEAFF.

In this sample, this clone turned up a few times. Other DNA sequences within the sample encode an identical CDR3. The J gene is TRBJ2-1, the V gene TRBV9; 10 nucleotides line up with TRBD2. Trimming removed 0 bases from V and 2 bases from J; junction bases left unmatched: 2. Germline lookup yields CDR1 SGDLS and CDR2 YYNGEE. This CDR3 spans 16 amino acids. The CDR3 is CASSVGTSGAYNEQFF. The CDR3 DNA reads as TGTGCCAGCAGCGTAGGAACTAGCGGGGCCTACAATGAGCAGTTCTTC.

The CDR3 DNA reads as TGTGCCAGCTCACCACCGTTCAGCAGAAAAGATGGCTACACCTTC. Amino acid sequence: CASSPPFSRKDGYTF. V and J are TRBV18 and TRBJ1-2; no clear D. V lost 0 bases and J lost 6, with 14 bases in between. Germline V gives CDR1 KGHSH, CDR2 LQKENI. The CDR3 has 15 residues.

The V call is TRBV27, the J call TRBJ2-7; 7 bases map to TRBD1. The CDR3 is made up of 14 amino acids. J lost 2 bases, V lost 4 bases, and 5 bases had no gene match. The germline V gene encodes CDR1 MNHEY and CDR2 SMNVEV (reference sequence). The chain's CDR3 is CASSYDGTAYEQYF. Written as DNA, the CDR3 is TGTGCCAGCAGTTACGACGGGACAGCCTACGAGCAGTACTTC.

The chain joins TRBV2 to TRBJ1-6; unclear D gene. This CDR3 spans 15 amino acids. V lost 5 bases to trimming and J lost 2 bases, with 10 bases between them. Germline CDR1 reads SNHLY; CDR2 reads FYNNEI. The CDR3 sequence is CASSTPVTYNSPLHF. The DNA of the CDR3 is TGTGCCAGCAGTACCCCGGTGACCTATAATTCACCCCTCCACTTT.

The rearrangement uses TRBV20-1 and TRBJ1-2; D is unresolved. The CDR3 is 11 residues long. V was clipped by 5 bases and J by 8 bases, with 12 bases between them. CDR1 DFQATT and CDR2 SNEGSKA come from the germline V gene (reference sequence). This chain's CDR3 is CSALTAGGYTF. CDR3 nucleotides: TGCAGTGCTTTAACAGCGGGGGGCTACACCTTC.

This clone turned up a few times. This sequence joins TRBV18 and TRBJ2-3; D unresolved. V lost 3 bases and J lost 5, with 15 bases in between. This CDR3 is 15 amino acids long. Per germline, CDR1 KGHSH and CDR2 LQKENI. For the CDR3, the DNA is TGTGCCAGCTCACCGAATGGCAGAGGCGAAGATACGCAGTATTTT. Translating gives CASSPNGRGEDTQYF.

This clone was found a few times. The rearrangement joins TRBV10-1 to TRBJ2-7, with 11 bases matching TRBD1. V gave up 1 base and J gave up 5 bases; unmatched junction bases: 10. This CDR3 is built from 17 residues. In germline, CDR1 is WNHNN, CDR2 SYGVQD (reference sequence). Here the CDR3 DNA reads TGCGCCAGCAGTGAGTACCCCGGGACAGGGGGATTCAACGAGCAGTACTTC. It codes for CASSEYPGTGGFNEQYF.